The 13 T cell receptor beta chains below all came from one sample that was sequenced in a study of HIV-infected children after antiretroviral therapy interruption. A 3' RACE protocol on RNA, with unique molecular identifiers, produced the TCR library. One entry per CDR3 protein results from TCRdb running MiXCR on the 3' RACE reads. Of some 16,000 distinct CDR3 sequences listed, approximately 3.6% are singletons. The treatment was: PENTA 11 planned treatment interruption arm or continuous ART arm. The sample in question was CD45RA+ CD4+ T cells from PBMCs, obtained from a donor given antiretroviral therapy, either interrupted or continuous. As for subset: naive CD4+ CD45RA+ CD45RO- T cells. The receptor set was obtained from a child under 18 with HIV.

This clonotype was seen many times. V gene TRBV6-5 combines with J gene TRBJ2-2; unclear D gene. The V end was cut by 6 bases, the J end by 6 bases, with 8 bases between. The CDR3 is 12 residues long. Germline V CDR1 and CDR2: MNHEY, SVGAGI. DNA for the CDR3: TGTGCCAGCAGCTTTAGGGCCGGGGAGCTGTTTTTT. As protein: CASSFRAGELFF.

This clonotype is judged medium-sized (0.01 to 0.1%). This chain joins TRBV20-1 and TRBJ2-3; 8 bases line up with TRBD2. From germline, CDR1 is DFQATT and CDR2 SNEGSKA (reference sequence). The CDR3 spans 16 residues. V was pared by 3 bases and J by 1 base, with 9 bases of the junction left unmatched. CDR3 in amino acids: CSASLVQRGRTDTQYF. CDR3 sequence (DNA): TGCAGTGCTAGCCTCGTCCAGCGGGGGCGCACAGATACGCAGTATTTT.

The CDR3 reads CAWSVRNEQFF. DNA of the CDR3: TGTGCCTGGAGTGTAAGGAATGAGCAGTTCTTC. This chain connects TRBV30 to TRBJ2-1; D is uncertain. The germline CDR1 and CDR2 sequences are GTSNPN and SVGIG (reference sequence). The CDR3 covers 11 residues. V was shortened by 0 bases and J by 7 bases, with 4 bases between the two germline ends.

This clonotype was recorded many times. This chain joins TRBV6-2 or TRBV6-3 and TRBJ2-1; 9 bases line up with TRBD2. The trim removed 5 bases at V and 10 bases at J, leaving 15 bases unmatched. This CDR3 is built from 16 residues. Germline V gene data show CDR1 as MNHEY and CDR2 as SVGEGT. CDR3 region: CASSHPAAGGPREQFF. The CDR3, as DNA: TGTGCCAGCAGTCACCCGGCGGCGGGGGGGCCTAGGGAGCAGTTCTTC.

This clonotype was counted at least ten times. The chain joins TRBV18 to TRBJ1-4; TRBD1 might be the D (6 bases). CDR1 and CDR2 from the germline V gene are KGHSH and LQKENI. The CDR3 has 15 residues. The germline V and J ends were trimmed by 0 bases and 4 bases, with 9 bases remaining between them. The CDR3 is CASSPPGTNNEKLFF. The CDR3 DNA follows: TGTGCCAGCTCACCACCGGGGACAAATAATGAAAAACTGTTTTTT. The variable domain in full, with the rest retrieved from reference TRBV18 and TRBJ1-4, is NAGVMQNPRHLVRRRGQEARLRCSPMKGHSHVYWYRQLPEEGLKFMVYLQKENIIDESGMPKERFSAEFPKEGPSILRIQQVVRGDSAAYFCASSPPGTNNEKLFFGSGTQLSVL.

This clonotype has ten or more counts. The genes are TRBV20-1 and TRBJ2-3; the match to TRBD2 covers 9 bases. V lost 6 bases to trimming and J lost 6 bases; unmatched junction nucleotides: 10. CDR3 size: 14 residues. The germline gives CDR1 DFQATT, CDR2 SNEGSKA (reference sequence). DNA of the CDR3: TGCAGTGCCCCTTTGGCGGGGGGGCGGGATACGCAGTATTTT. Translation: CSAPLAGGRDTQYF.

Many counts were recorded for this clonotype. V usage is TRBV3-1 and J usage is TRBJ1-1; weak D call: TRBD1 (6 bases). The ends were cut back, 3 bases at V and 1 base at J, with 9 bases in the middle. CDR1 is LGHDT and CDR2 is YNNKEL in the germline V gene (reference sequence). The CDR3 covers 14 residues. Written as DNA, the CDR3 is TGTGCCAGCAGCCAGGTACAGGGGAACACTGAAGCTTTCTTT. This codes for CASSQVQGNTEAFF.

This clonotype was picked up many times. The chain employs TRBV20-1 and TRBJ1-1; D not resolved. This CDR3 region has 14 residues. Trimming cost V 1 base and J 1 base, with 10 bases left between them. Germline V gives CDR1 DFQATT, CDR2 SNEGSKA (reference sequence). The CDR3 DNA follows: TGCAGTGCTAGAGTCGGCAGTGAGAACACTGAAGCTTTCTTT. This gives the protein CSARVGSENTEAFF.

Within the sample, this clonotype is medium-sized. The DNA of the CDR3 is TGTGCCAGCAGTTACTCGGGGACAGGTGCCGGGGAGCTGTTTTTT. Its protein product is CASSYSGTGAGELFF. The chain is built from TRBV6-5 and TRBJ2-2, with 8 bases identical to TRBD1. The V segment lost 0 bases and the J segment 6 bases; nucleotides outside the gene matches: 3. The germline V gene encodes CDR1 MNHEY and CDR2 SVGAGI. CDR3 length: 15 amino acids.

At least ten counts were recorded for this clonotype. V is TRBV5-1 and J is TRBJ1-5; D gene uncertain. With 1 base removed from V and 4 bases from J, the gap between germline ends came to 12 bases. In germline, CDR1 is SGHRS, CDR2 YFSETQ. The CDR3 consists of 15 residues. The CDR3 DNA reads TGCGCCAGCAGCTTGTCCGACGGCTCTAATCAGCCCCAGCATTTT. Translated: CASSLSDGSNQPQHF.

This clonotype was picked up many times. V gene TRBV7-6 combines with J gene TRBJ2-7, with D perhaps matching TRBD1 or TRBD2 (5 bases each). Germline CDR1 reads SGHVS; CDR2 reads FNYEAQ. The CDR3 has 12 amino acids. Trimming removed 1 base from V and 6 bases from J, with 7 bases in between. CDR3 sequence: CASSLERGEQYF. CDR3 DNA: TGTGCCAGCAGCTTAGAGAGGGGCGAGCAGTACTTC.

This clonotype was detected many times. The V and J genes are TRBV6-1 and TRBJ1-5; D possibly corresponds to TRBD1 (5 bases). CDR3 length: 13 amino acids. Germline V gene sequence: CDR1 MNHNS, CDR2 SASEGT. The V end lost 10 bases, the J end lost 7 bases, and 17 bases lay between the germline ends. This CDR3 reads CATLVQEGQPQHF. The CDR3 DNA is TGTGCCACTCTGGTACAGGAGGGGCAGCCCCAGCATTTT.

At least ten counts were recorded for this clonotype. V is TRBV18 and J is TRBJ2-6; a weak D match, TRBD2 (5 bases). Germline CDR1 reads KGHSH; CDR2 reads LQKENI. Between the trimmed V and J ends, which lost 6 bases and 2 bases, there was a span of 11 bases. This CDR3 region has 15 residues. The CDR3 nucleotides read TGTGCCAGCTCCCCTACTAGAGCTGGGGCCAACGTCCTGACTTTC. It is translated as CASSPTRAGANVLTF.